This T cell receptor (beta chain) was documented in a study of T cells after yellow fever vaccination. Worth noting for this clonotype: Its antigen is still unknown.

Study outcomes and limitations: Faster peaking, at day 5 versus 15, marked a secondary response that was weaker. Most primary-vaccination clones recurred post-booster (roughly 97% CD4, over 70% CD8).

A 5'RACE template-switching step, the method used to make TCR cDNA, added a universal primer site and UMIs. TCRdb re-called the 5' RACE reads through MiXCR, storing one row per CDR3 protein. The data show about 580,000 distinct CDR3 sequences, about 15% seen once. Germline lookup yields CDR1 LGHNT and CDR2 FRNRAP. Trimming shortened V by 0 bases and J by 0 bases, and 9 bases separated the two germline ends. The CDR3 contains 16 residues. The input for sequencing was PBMCs, taken 5 days after the first yellow fever vaccination. The sequence was obtained from a man between 18 and 29 years old who received the YFV17D yellow fever vaccine. The genes are TRBV12-5 and TRBJ1-3, with unresolved D. In DNA, the CDR3 is TGTGCTAGTGGTTTGGTACTTGGGTCCTCTGGAAACACCATATATTTT. It specifies CASGLVLGSSGNTIYF.